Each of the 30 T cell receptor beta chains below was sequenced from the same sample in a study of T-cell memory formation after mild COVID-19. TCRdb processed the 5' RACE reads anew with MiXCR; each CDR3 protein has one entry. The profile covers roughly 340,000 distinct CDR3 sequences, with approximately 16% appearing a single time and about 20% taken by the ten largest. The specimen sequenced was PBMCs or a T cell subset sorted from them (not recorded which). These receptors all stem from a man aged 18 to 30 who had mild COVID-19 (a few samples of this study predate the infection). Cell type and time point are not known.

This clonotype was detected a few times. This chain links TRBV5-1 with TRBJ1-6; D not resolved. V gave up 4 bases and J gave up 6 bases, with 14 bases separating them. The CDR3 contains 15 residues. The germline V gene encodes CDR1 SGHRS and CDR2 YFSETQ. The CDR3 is CASSPGMWGNSPLHF. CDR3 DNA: TGCGCCAGCAGCCCTGGGATGTGGGGTAATTCACCCCTCCACTTT.

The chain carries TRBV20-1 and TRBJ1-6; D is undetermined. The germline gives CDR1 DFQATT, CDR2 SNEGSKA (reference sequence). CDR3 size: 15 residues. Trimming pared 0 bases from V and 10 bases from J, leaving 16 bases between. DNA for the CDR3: TGCAGTGCTAGAGAGGCTGGTAGGGCTGGATCACCCCTCCACTTT. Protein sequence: CSAREAGRAGSPLHF.

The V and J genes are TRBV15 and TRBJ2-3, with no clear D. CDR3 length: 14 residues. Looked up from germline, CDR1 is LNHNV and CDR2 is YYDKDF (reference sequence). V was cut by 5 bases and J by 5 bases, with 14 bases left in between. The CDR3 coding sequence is TGTGCCACCAGCCCGACCCAGGTCAGAGATACGCAGTATTTT. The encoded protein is CATSPTQVRDTQYF.

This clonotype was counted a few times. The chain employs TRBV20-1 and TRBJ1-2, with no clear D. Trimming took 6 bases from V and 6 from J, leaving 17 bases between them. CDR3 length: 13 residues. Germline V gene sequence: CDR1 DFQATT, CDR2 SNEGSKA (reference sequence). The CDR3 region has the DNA TGCAGTGCGCGGCTACGGGAGGCTAATGGCTACACCTTC. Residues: CSARLREANGYTF.

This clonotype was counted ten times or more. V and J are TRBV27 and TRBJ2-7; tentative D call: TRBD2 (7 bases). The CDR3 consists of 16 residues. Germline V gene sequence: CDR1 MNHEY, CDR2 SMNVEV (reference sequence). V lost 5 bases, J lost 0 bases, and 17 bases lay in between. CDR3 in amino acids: CASSQPGGPGSYEQYV. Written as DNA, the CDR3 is TGTGCCAGCAGTCAACCCGGGGGGCCGGGCTCCTACGAGCAGTACGTC.

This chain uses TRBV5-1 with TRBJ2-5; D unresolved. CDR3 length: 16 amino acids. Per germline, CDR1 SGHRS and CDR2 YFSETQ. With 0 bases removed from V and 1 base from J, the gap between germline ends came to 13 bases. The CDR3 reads CASSLVDGTFQETQYF. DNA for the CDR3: TGCGCCAGCAGCTTGGTCGACGGTACCTTCCAAGAGACCCAGTACTTC.

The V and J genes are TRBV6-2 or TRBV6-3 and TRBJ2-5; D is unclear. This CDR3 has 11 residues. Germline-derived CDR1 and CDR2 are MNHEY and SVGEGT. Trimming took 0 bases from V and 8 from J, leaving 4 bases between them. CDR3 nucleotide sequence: TGTGCCAGCAGTTACTCGACTACCCAGTACTTC. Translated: CASSYSTTQYF.

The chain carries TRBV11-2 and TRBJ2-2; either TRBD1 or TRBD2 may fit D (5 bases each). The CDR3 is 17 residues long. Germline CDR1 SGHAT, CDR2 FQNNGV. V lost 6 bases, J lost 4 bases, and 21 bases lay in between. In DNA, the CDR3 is TGTGCCAGCAGGCATTGGGGACGCATGGACGCCACCGGGGAGCTGTTTTTT. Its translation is CASRHWGRMDATGELFF.

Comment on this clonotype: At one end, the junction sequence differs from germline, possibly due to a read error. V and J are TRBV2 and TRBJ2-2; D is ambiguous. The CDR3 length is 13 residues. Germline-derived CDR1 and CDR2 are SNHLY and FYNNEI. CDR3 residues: CDSSEESSGELFF. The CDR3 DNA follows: TGTGACAGCAGTGAAGAATCCTCCGGGGAGCTGTTTTTT.

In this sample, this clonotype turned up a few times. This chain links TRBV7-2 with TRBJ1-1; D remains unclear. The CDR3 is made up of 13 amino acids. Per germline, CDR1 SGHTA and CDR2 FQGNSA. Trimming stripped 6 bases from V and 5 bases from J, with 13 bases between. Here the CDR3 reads CASRPPGRTEAFF. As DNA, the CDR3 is TGTGCCAGCAGACCCCCGGGGAGGACTGAAGCTTTCTTT.

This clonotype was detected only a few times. CDR3 nucleotide sequence: TGTGCCAGCAGCGCCCGACAGGGGTTTACCTACGAGCAGTACTTC. Translated: CASSARQGFTYEQYF. V and J are TRBV9 and TRBJ2-7, with TRBD1 identical over 8 bases. In germline, CDR1 is SGDLS, CDR2 YYNGEE. The CDR3 contains 15 residues. V lost 3 bases, J lost 2 bases, and 7 bases stayed unmatched.

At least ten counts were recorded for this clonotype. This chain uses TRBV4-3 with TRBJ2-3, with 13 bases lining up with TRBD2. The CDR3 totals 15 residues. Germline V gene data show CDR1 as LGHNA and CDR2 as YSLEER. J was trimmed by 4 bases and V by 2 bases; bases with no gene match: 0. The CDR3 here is CASSQTSGGADTQYF. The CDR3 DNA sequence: TGCGCCAGCAGCCAAACTAGCGGGGGGGCAGATACGCAGTATTTT.

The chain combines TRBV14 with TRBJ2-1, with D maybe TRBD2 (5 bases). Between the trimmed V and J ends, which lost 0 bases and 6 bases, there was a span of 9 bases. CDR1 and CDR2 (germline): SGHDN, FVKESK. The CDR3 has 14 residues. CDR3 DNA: TGTGCCAGCAGCCAAGAAATCGGGATCAATGAGCAGTTCTTC. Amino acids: CASSQEIGINEQFF.

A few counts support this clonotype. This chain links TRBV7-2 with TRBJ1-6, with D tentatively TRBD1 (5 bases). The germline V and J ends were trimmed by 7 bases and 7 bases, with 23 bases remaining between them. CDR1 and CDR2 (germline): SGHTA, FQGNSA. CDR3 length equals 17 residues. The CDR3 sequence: CASTPGPRDGLNSPLHF. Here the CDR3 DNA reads TGTGCCAGCACCCCAGGCCCTCGGGACGGATTGAATTCACCCCTCCACTTT.

The CDR3 coding sequence is TGTGCCAGCAGCTTCGGTTGGGAGACCCAGTACTTC. Its protein product is CASSFGWETQYF. The V and J genes are TRBV7-2 and TRBJ2-5, with unresolved D. This CDR3 region has 12 residues. Per the germline V gene, CDR1 is SGHTA and CDR2 is FQGNSA. The V end was cut by 3 bases, the J end by 5 bases, with 7 bases between.

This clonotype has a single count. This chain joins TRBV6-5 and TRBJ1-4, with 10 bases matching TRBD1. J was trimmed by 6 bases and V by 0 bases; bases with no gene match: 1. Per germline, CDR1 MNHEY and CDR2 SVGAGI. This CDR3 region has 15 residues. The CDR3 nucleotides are TGTGCCAGCAGTTACTCGGGGACAGGGGATGAAAAACTGTTTTTT. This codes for CASSYSGTGDEKLFF.

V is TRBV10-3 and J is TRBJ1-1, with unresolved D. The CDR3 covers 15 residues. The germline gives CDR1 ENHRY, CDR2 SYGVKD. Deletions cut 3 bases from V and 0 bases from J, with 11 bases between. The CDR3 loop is CAISESTEMNTEAFF. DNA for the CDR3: TGTGCCATCAGTGAATCCACAGAAATGAACACTGAAGCTTTCTTT.

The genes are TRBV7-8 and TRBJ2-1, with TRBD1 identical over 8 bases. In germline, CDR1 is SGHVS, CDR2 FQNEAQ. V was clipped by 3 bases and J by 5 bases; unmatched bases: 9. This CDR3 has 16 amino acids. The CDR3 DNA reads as TGTGCCAGCAGCTTTTATGGAACAGGGGGGAACAATGAGCAGTTCTTC. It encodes CASSFYGTGGNNEQFF.

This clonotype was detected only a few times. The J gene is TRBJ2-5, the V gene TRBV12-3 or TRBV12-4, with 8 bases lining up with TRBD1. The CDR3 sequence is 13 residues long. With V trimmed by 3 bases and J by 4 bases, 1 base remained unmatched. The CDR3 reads CASSLTGVETQYF. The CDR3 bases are TGTGCCAGCAGTTTGACAGGGGTAGAGACCCAGTACTTC.

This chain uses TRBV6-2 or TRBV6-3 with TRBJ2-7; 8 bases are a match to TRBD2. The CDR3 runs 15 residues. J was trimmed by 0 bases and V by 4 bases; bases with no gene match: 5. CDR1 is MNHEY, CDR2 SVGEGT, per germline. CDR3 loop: CASSSRLALSYEQYF. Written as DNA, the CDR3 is TGTGCCAGCAGTTCTCGACTAGCGCTCTCCTACGAGCAGTACTTC.

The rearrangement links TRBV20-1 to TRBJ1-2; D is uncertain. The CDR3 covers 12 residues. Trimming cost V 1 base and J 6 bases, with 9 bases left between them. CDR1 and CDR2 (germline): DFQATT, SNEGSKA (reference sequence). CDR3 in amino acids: CSARGGMDGYTF. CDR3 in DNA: TGCAGTGCTAGAGGAGGGATGGATGGCTACACCTTC.

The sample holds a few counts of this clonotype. The DNA of the CDR3 is TGCAGCGTTGAATCAAGGATCGGGGATATTATTGGCTACACCTTC. Translated: CSVESRIGDIIGYTF. J is TRBJ1-2 and V is TRBV29-1; D is undetermined. The V end was cut by 2 bases, the J end by 7 bases, with 20 bases between. This CDR3 comprises 15 residues. Looked up from germline, CDR1 is SQVTM and CDR2 is ANQGSEA.

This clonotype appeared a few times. The CDR3, as DNA: TGTGCCAGCAGTTACTCTGCCAGTCCCCCCACAGATACGCAGTATTTT. This translates into CASSYSASPPTDTQYF. This chain joins TRBV6-5 and TRBJ2-3; no firm D call. CDR3 size: 16 residues. Trimming removed 0 bases from V and 2 bases from J, with 12 bases in between. Germline V CDR1 and CDR2: MNHEY, SVGAGI.

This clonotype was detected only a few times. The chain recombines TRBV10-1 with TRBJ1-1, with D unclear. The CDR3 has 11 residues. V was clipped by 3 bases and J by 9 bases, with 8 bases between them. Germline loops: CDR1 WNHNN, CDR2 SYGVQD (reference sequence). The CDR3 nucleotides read TGCGCCAGCAGTGACGGACGGCAAGCTTTCTTT. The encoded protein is CASSDGRQAFF.

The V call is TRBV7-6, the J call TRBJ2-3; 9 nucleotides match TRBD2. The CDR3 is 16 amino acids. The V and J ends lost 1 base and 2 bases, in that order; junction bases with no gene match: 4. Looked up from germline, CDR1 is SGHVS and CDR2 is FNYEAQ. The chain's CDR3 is CASSLGPSGNTDTQYF. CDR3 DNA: TGTGCCAGCAGCTTAGGACCTAGCGGGAACACAGATACGCAGTATTTT. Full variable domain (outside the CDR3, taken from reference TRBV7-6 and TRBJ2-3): GAGVSQSPRYKVTKRGQDVALRCDPISGHVSLYWYRQALGQGPEFLTYFNYEAQQDKSGLPNDRFSAERPEGSISTLTIQRTEQRDSAMYRCASSLGPSGNTDTQYFGPGTRLTVL.

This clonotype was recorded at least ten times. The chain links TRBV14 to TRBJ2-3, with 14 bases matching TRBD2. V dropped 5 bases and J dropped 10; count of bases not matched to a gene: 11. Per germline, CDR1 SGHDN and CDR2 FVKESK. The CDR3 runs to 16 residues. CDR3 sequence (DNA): TGTGCCAGCAGCTATGGACTAGCGGGGGGAAGACAGGCGCAGTATTTT. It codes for CASSYGLAGGRQAQYF.

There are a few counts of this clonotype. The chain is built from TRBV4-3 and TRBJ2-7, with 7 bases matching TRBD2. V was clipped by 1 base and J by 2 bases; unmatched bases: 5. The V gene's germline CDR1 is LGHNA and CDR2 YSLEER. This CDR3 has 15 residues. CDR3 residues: CASSQGTSFPYEQYF. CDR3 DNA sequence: TGCGCCAGCAGCCAAGGGACTAGTTTCCCCTACGAGCAGTACTTC.

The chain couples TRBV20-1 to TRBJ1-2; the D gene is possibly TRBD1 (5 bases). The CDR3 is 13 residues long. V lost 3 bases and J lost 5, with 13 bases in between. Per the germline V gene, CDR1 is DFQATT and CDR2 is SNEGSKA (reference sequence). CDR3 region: CSASLTAFYGYTF. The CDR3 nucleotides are TGCAGTGCTAGTTTGACAGCTTTTTATGGCTACACCTTC.

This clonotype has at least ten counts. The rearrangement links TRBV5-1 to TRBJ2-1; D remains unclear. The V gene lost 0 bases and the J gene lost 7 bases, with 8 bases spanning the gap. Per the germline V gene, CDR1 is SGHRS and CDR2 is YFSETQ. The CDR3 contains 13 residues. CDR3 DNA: TGCGCCAGCAGCTTGGCCATGGTTAATGAGCAGTTCTTC. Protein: CASSLAMVNEQFF.

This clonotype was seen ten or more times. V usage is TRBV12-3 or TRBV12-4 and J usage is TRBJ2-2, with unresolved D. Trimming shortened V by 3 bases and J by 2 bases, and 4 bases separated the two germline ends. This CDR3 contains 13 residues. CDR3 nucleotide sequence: TGTGCCAGCAGTTTGTCTAACACCGGGGAGCTGTTTTTT. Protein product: CASSLSNTGELFF.